This TCR beta chain is drawn from a study of blood T cell repertoires in COVID-19. About the research overall: Acute and convalescent COVID-19 samples came from the United States, Italy and Spain. The analysed material was cDNA or gDNA that came from T cells, B-cell-depleted T cells, or PBMCs.

CDR1 is DFQATT, CDR2 SNEGSKA, per germline (reference sequence). Trimming pared 3 bases from V and 5 bases from J, leaving 13 bases between. This CDR3 contains 13 residues. Original processing notes: Estimated nucleated cell counts came from reference gene primer amplification. The table came from immunoSEQ multiplex PCR; TCRdb's copy has only in-frame clones and leaves some out. The V and J calls and the clone size are those of that table, but D and trimming were determined from the DNA. The sample lists around 80,000 clones, over 60% occurring once. This rearrangement joins TRBV20-1 to TRBJ1-2, with a possible D match to TRBD1 (6 bases). This TCR was sampled from a woman at least 80 years old with active or convalescent COVID-19. Sequenced: peripheral blood. CDR3 sequence reads: CSASSGTQYGYTF. The CDR3 nucleotides are TGCAGTGCTAGTTCTGGGACACAATATGGCTACACCTTC.